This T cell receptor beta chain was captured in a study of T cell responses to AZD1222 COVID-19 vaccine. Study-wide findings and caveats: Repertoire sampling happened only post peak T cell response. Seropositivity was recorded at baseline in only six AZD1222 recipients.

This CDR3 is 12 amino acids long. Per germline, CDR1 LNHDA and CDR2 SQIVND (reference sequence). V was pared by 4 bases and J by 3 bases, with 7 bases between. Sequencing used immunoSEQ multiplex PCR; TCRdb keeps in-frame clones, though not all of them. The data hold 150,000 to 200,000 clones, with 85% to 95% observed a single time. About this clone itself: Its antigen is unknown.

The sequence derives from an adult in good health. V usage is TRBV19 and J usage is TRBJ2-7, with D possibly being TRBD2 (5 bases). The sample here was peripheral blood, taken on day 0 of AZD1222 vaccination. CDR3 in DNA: TGTGCCAGTAGTACGACTAACTACGAGCAGTACTTC. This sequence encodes CASSTTNYEQYF. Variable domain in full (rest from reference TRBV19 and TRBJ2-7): DGGITQSPKYLFRKEGQNVTLSCEQNLNHDAMYWYRQDPGQGLRLIYYSQIVNDFQKGDIAEGYSVSREKKESFPLTVTSAQKNPTAFYLCASSTTNYEQYFGPGTRLTVT.